Reported below is one T cell receptor (beta chain). Antigen: not known. Trimming left V 3 bases short and J 3 bases short, with 16 bases between. Germline CDR1 is SGHVS and CDR2 is FQNEAQ. This CDR3 comprises 16 residues. The data belong to a study of cytomegalovirus exposure and HLA in healthy donors. Overall study findings and caveats: Equally common other TCR beta chains were less clonally expanded than HLA-associated ones, a later analysis found. Among the CMV-associated chains, a few were confirmed in vitro as specific for CMV antigens. Trimming of TCR beta V- and J-genes showed a link, identified in a later analysis, to a missense DCLRE1C variant.

Primers included in the PCR were 60 Vbeta and 13 Jbeta primers. Generated by immunoSEQ multiplex PCR, the TCRdb table keeps only in-frame clones and is missing some. In the table there are more than 95,000 clones, roughly 70% of which are singletons. Each donor was healthy, and each was a bone marrow donor. The chain has TRBV7-8 and TRBJ2-3, with a weak D call TRBD2 (6 bases). This clonotype was obtained from a man between 40 and 49 years old in good health and CMV-seropositive. Sequencing used PBMCs. The CDR3 here is CASSLILAGLTDTQYF. The CDR3 region has the DNA TGTGCCAGCAGCTTGATTCTGGCGGGGTTGACAGATACGCAGTATTTT.